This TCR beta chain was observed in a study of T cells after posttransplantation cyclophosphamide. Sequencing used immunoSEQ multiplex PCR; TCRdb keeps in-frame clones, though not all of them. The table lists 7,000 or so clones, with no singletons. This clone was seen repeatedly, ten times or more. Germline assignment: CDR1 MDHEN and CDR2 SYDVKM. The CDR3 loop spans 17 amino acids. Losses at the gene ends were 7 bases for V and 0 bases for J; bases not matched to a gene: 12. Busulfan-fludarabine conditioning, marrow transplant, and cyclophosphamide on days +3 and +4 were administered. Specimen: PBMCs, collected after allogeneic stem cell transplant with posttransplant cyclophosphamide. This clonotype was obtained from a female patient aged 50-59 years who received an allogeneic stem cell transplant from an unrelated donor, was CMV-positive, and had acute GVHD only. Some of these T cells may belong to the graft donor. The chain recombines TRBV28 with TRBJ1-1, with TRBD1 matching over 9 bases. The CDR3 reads CASTSGTGIRLNTEAFF. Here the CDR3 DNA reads TGTGCCAGCACCTCCGGGACAGGGATAAGATTGAACACTGAAGCTTTCTTT.